Listed below are T cell receptor beta chains from one sample, sequenced in a study of blood T cell repertoires in COVID-19. Profiled with immunoSEQ multiplex PCR; TCRdb holds only in-frame clones, not every one. The sample lists some 130,000 clones, 55% to 75% seen once, with over 1.5% in the top ten. The source material was peripheral blood. Receptor source: a woman between 70 and 85 years old with acute or convalescent COVID-19. Both conserved end residues are part of each CDR3. A D gene is named only where the DNA matches it firmly. A clone size is listed for some rows: how often the clone was seen (once, few, many), or a class if it is expanded.

TRBV24-1,NA,16,few,TRBJ2-5,TGTGCCACCAGTGATTTTGGGCAGGGGAGTCGGGAGACCCAGTACTTC,CATSDFGQGSRETQYF
TRBV4-1,TRBD2,18,NA,TRBJ2-1,TGCGCCAGCAGCCAACAGCCCGCGGCGGGGGGCTCCTACAATGAGCAGTTCTTC,CASSQQPAAGGSYNEQFF
TRBV30,NA,17,few,TRBJ2-2,TGTGCCTGGAGTGTATATAGGTCGGCGGTCAACACCGGGGAGCTGTTTTTT,CAWSVYRSAVNTGELFF
TRBV12-3/TRBV12-4,TRBD2,13,NA,TRBJ2-4,TGTGCCAGCAGGGCTAGCGGCAAAAACATTCAGTACTTC,CASRASGKNIQYF
TRBV6-4,NA,14,NA,TRBJ2-3,TGTGCCAGCAGTGACGGGGGGATCGCAGATACGCAGTATTTT,CASSDGGIADTQYF
TRBV4-2,TRBD2,18,NA,TRBJ2-6,TGTGCCAGCAGCCGAGGGGCTAGCGGGACATCTGGGGCCAACGTCCTGACTTTC,CASSRGASGTSGANVLTF
TRBV5-4,NA,14,once,TRBJ1-2,TGTGCCAGCAGCTTGTTGGTCCCCGGCGGGGGCTACACCTTC,CASSLLVPGGGYTF
TRBV10-3,NA,14,NA,TRBJ2-7,TGTGCCATCAGTGATGCCAAAACTACCTACGAGCAGTACTTC,CAISDAKTTYEQYF
TRBV5-6,NA,15,few,TRBJ1-1,TGTGCCAGCACCCCTTGGGGGAGGTCGAACACTGAAGCTTTCTTT,CASTPWGRSNTEAFF
TRBV7-9,NA,18,NA,TRBJ1-1,TGTGCCAGCAGCTTATTTCGAGGAAACAGTTTCGGGGACACTGAAGCTTTCTTT,CASSLFRGNSFGDTEAFF
TRBV19,NA,13,few,TRBJ2-3,TGTGCCAGTAGCGTACAGGGAACAGATACGCAGTATTTT,CASSVQGTDTQYF
TRBV5-6,NA,14,NA,TRBJ2-4,TGTGCCAGCAGCTTAATTCCAGGATCAGACATTCAGTACTTC,CASSLIPGSDIQYF
TRBV4-1,TRBD1,15,NA,TRBJ2-7,TGCGCCAGCAGCCAAGAAGGGACAGCCACCTACGAGCAGTACTTC,CASSQEGTATYEQYF
TRBV13,TRBD1,13,NA,TRBJ2-7,TGTGCCAGCTTACGGACAGGGTCCTACGAGCAGTACTTC,CASLRTGSYEQYF
TRBV5-1,NA,12,NA,TRBJ2-2,TGCGCCAGCAGCTTGCTTACCGGGGAGCTGTTTTTT,CASSLLTGELFF
TRBV9,NA,15,NA,TRBJ1-6,TGTGCCAGCAGCACCCCGGGACGGGGGGATTCACCCCTCCACTTT,CASSTPGRGDSPLHF
TRBV5-1,TRBD2,18,NA,TRBJ2-1,TGCGCCAGCAGCCCTACACCTACCGGGACTAGCGGATCCAATGAGCAGTTCTTC,CASSPTPTGTSGSNEQFF
TRBV5-1,TRBD1,14,NA,TRBJ2-2,TGCGCCAGCAGACCAGGGGGCGCGGGCGGGGAGCTGTTTTTT,CASRPGGAGGELFF
TRBV27,TRBD2,16,NA,TRBJ2-3,TGTGCCAGCAGTTACCCTACTAGCGGGGGGACAGATACGCAGTATTTT,CASSYPTSGGTDTQYF
TRBV7-2,TRBD1,17,NA,TRBJ1-2,TGTGCCAGCAGCGGGTCGACAGGGGTGGGAGCTAACTATGGCTACACCTTC,CASSGSTGVGANYGYTF
TRBV10-3,NA,13,NA,TRBJ2-7,TGTGCCATCACACAGGATTTGAGGTACGAGCAGTACTTC,CAITQDLRYEQYF
TRBV28,NA,16,once,TRBJ1-6,TGTGCCAGTCGGGTCGGGGGGGGCTCCTATAATTCACCCCTCCACTTT,CASRVGGGSYNSPLHF
TRBV18,TRBD1,17,NA,TRBJ1-1,TGTGCCAGCTCACCAACCGGGACAGGGGGGATGAACACTGAAGCTTTCTTT,CASSPTGTGGMNTEAFF
TRBV6-4,TRBD1,15,NA,TRBJ1-4,TGTGCCAGCAGTCCTTCCAGGGGACAGGGACAAAAACTGTTTTTT,CASSPSRGQGQKLFF
TRBV4-3,TRBD1,15,NA,TRBJ1-2,TGCGCCAGCAGCCAAGATAGCAGGGGGTTACGAGGCTACACCTTC,CASSQDSRGLRGYTF
TRBV19,TRBD1,15,NA,TRBJ1-6,TGTGCCAGTAGACCCGACAGGGCCACTAATTCACCCCTCCACTTT,CASRPDRATNSPLHF
TRBV10-2,NA,15,NA,TRBJ2-1,TGCGCCAGCAGCGGGGAGCCCGGGATCGTCAATGAGCAGTTCTTC,CASSGEPGIVNEQFF
TRBV6-6,NA,13,NA,TRBJ2-7,TGTGCCAGCAGTTACGGCCCAAACTACGAGCAGTACTTC,CASSYGPNYEQYF
TRBV28,NA,14,NA,TRBJ1-1,TGTGCCAGCAGTTTAGCAGGGGTGAACACTGAAGCTTTCTTT,CASSLAGVNTEAFF
TRBV12-3/TRBV12-4,NA,13,NA,TRBJ1-2,TGTGCCAGCAGTTTAGGGCCAATGAATGGCTACACCTTC,CASSLGPMNGYTF
TRBV28,TRBD1,15,few,TRBJ1-4,TGTGCCAGCAGTTTATTGGGACAGACTAATGAAAAACTGTTTTTT,CASSLLGQTNEKLFF
TRBV5-4,TRBD1,13,NA,TRBJ2-7,TGTGCCAGCAGCTTCCGGACAGGGAACGAGCAGTACTTC,CASSFRTGNEQYF
TRBV4-2,TRBD2,13,NA,TRBJ2-1,TGTGCCAGCAGCCCTCTAGCGGGCAATGAGCAGTTCTTC,CASSPLAGNEQFF
TRBV4-1,NA,15,NA,TRBJ2-1,TGCGCCAGCAGCCAAGGAGGAGGCGAGTGGAATGAGCAGTTCTTC,CASSQGGGEWNEQFF
TRBV19,NA,17,NA,TRBJ2-5,TGTGCCAGTAGTATAGATATTTTGGCGGGGGCCAGGGAGACCCAGTACTTC,CASSIDILAGARETQYF
TRBV10-2,TRBD1,15,many,TRBJ1-5,TGCGCCAGCAGCCCAGGGGGCAGCAGCAATCAGCCCCAGCATTTT,CASSPGGSSNQPQHF
TRBV28,TRBD2,15,NA,TRBJ2-5,TGTGCCAGCGCATCGACTAGCGGACTCCAAGAGACCCAGTACTTC,CASASTSGLQETQYF
TRBV24-1,TRBD2,14,NA,TRBJ2-1,TGTGCCACCAGTACCGCGGGAGGGCCTGATGAGCAGTTCTTC,CATSTAGGPDEQFF
TRBV18,NA,15,NA,TRBJ2-2,TGTGCCAGCCGTTTTAGGACAGAATTCACCGGGGAGCTGTTTTTT,CASRFRTEFTGELFF